This T cell receptor beta chain was sequenced in a study of blood T cells in healthy people across ages. Notes on the study in general: A strong correlation was seen between TCR beta diversity and naive T cell percentage.

This clonotype came up a few times. Its target is unknown. A sample-barcoded 5' primer and a J-beta primer mix were used in a second PCR of roughly 7 to 12 cycles. MiXCR, applied by TCRdb to the 5' RACE reads, yields one record per CDR3 protein. The table has over 950,000 distinct CDR3 sequences, approximately 50% seen once; the top ten hold around 21%. This CDR3 is 15 amino acids long. CDR1 is SEHNR, CDR2 FQNEAQ, per germline (reference sequence). V lost 6 bases and J lost 2, with 16 bases in between. The chain recombines TRBV7-9 with TRBJ1-2, with D maybe TRBD1 (5 bases). This sequence was found in a woman aged 55-75 years in good health. Sequenced sample: blood. Here the CDR3 DNA reads TGTGCCAGCAGTCCCACGGGGGGTTCCAACTATGGCTACACCTTC. The encoded protein is CASSPTGGSNYGYTF.